These 19 T cell receptor beta chains share one sample of origin, sequenced in a study of T cell changes during pregnancy in multiple sclerosis. Repertoires were generated with immunoSEQ multiplex PCR, while TCRdb's copy carries only in-frame clones and drops some. The sample lists roughly 93,000 clones, around 92% seen once, with more than 2% in the top ten. Sequenced here: peripheral blood, sampled after pregnancy. All receptors derive from a female donor in good health, enrolled as a control in a pregnancy study.

V and J are TRBV21-1 and TRBJ1-1; TRBD1 was called by the table and not checked on the DNA. TRBV21-1 is a pseudogene segment. CDR3 length: 16 residues. The CDR3 DNA reads TGTGCCAGCTTTCCCCCCAAGACAGACTTGAACACTGAAGCTTTCTTT. It is translated as CASFPPKTDLNTEAFF.

The genes are TRBV6-6 and TRBJ1-2, with 9 bases that match TRBD1. V lost 2 bases and J lost 5; bases outside the gene matches: 6. The V gene's germline CDR1 is MNHNY and CDR2 SVGAGI (reference sequence). The CDR3 totals 15 residues. For the CDR3, the DNA is TGTGCCAGCAGTTACCCGGACAGGGGAGAATATGGCTACACCTTC. It yields the protein CASSYPDRGEYGYTF.

The sample holds one count of this clone. The V gene is TRBV5-4, the J gene TRBJ2-7; TRBD2 matches 11 bases. The CDR3 has 15 amino acids. J was trimmed by 9 bases and V by 4 bases; bases with no gene match: 12. The germline V gene encodes CDR1 SGHNT and CDR2 YYREEE (reference sequence). CDR3 sequence (DNA): TGTGCCAGCAGCCCCGGGACTAGCGGTGGGCCGATGCAGTACTTC. Protein product: CASSPGTSGGPMQYF.

The chain couples TRBV6-1 to TRBJ2-7; 9 positions agree with TRBD2. The CDR3 totals 13 residues. Germline-derived CDR1 and CDR2 are MNHNS and SASEGT. Losses at the gene ends were 8 bases for V and 2 bases for J; bases not matched to a gene: 4. The DNA of the CDR3 is TGTGCCAGCGGAATAGCGGGGGCCTACGAGCAGTACTTC. Translation: CASGIAGAYEQYF.

The chain carries TRBV2 and TRBJ2-1; 12 positions agree with TRBD2. CDR3 length: 15 amino acids. Trimming took 7 bases from V and 5 from J; bases not matched to a gene: 6. Germline-derived CDR1 and CDR2 are SNHLY and FYNNEI. CDR3 sequence reads: CASTKGLAGDNEQFF. In DNA form, the CDR3 reads TGTGCCAGCACAAAGGGACTAGCGGGTGACAATGAGCAGTTCTTC.

The V gene is TRBV2, the J gene TRBJ2-4; D is undetermined. Germline V lookup: CDR1 SNHLY, CDR2 FYNNEI. Trimming took off 10 bases at V and 0 bases at J, with 13 bases between the two ends. There are 14 residues in the CDR3. The CDR3 sequence: CATGSPLAKNIQYF. CDR3 DNA: TGTGCCACCGGGTCTCCCTTAGCCAAAAACATTCAGTACTTC. The full variable domain, in which reference TRBV2 and TRBJ2-4 provide the parts outside the CDR3, is EPEVTQTPSHQVTQMGQEVILRCVPISNHLYFYWYRQILGQKVEFLVSFYNNEISEKSEIFDDQFSVERPDGSNFTLKIRSTKLEDSAMYFCATGSPLAKNIQYFGAGTRLSVL.

The rearrangement joins TRBV30 to TRBJ1-1; no firm D call. From germline, CDR1 is GTSNPN and CDR2 SVGIG (reference sequence). The V end lost 4 bases, the J end lost 3 bases, and 9 bases lay between the germline ends. CDR3 length: 12 amino acids. CDR3 protein: CAWKRADTEAFF. CDR3 coding DNA: TGTGCCTGGAAGAGGGCCGACACTGAAGCTTTCTTT.

This clone was counted a single time. This chain links TRBV2 with TRBJ1-2, with unresolved D. The CDR3 covers 14 residues. Germline values: CDR1 SNHLY, CDR2 FYNNEI. The V end was cut by 0 bases, the J end by 10 bases, with 15 bases between. CDR3 nucleotide sequence: TGTGCCAGCAGTGAAGCCTCTTGGAGCGATGTCTACACCTTC. Protein sequence: CASSEASWSDVYTF.

V usage is TRBV18 and J usage is TRBJ1-2; 7 nucleotides match TRBD1. The CDR3 has 13 residues. The junction had 8 bases not matched to a gene; V was cut back by 5 bases and J by 8 bases. Germline CDR1 is KGHSH and CDR2 is LQKENI. In DNA form, the CDR3 reads TGTGCCAGCTCATCCAGACAGGGAGACGGCTACACCTTC. Its protein product is CASSSRQGDGYTF.

V usage is TRBV27 and J usage is TRBJ2-7; 13 bases map to TRBD2. Germline values: CDR1 MNHEY, CDR2 SMNVEV (reference sequence). The CDR3 is 14 residues long. V shed 4 bases, J shed 6 bases, and the junction held 3 bases outside the gene matches. The CDR3 reads CASSSGLAGAEQYF. The CDR3 region has the DNA TGTGCCAGCAGTTCCGGACTAGCGGGAGCCGAGCAGTACTTC.

This chain connects TRBV6-1 to TRBJ2-3; D might be TRBD2 (6 bases). CDR1 MNHNS and CDR2 SASEGT come from the germline V gene. The ends were cut back, 2 bases at V and 5 bases at J, with 23 bases in the middle. This CDR3 is built from 18 residues. The CDR3 loop is CASSESKWLALRLDTQYF. In nucleotides, the CDR3 is TGTGCCAGCAGTGAATCTAAATGGCTAGCGTTGAGGTTAGATACGCAGTATTTT.

V is TRBV10-2 and J is TRBJ2-3; 7 nucleotides agree with TRBD2. The length of the CDR3 is 15 residues. Germline V lookup: CDR1 WSHSY, CDR2 SAAADI. The ends lost 4 bases at V and 4 bases at J; junction bases unmatched: 8. The CDR3 region is CASSVIRGVSDTQYF. In nucleotides, the CDR3 is TGCGCCAGCAGTGTCATCCGGGGGGTGTCAGATACGCAGTATTTT.

In its sample, this clone was seen a few times. The rearrangement links TRBV5-6 to TRBJ2-4; D is uncertain. V was shortened by 3 bases and J by 1 base, with 14 bases between the two germline ends. CDR1 and CDR2 (germline): SGHDT, YYEEEE. This CDR3 region has 16 residues. CDR3 region: CASSYGPRWAKNIQYF. CDR3 nucleotides: TGTGCCAGCAGCTATGGGCCCCGTTGGGCCAAAAACATTCAGTACTTC.

The rearrangement links TRBV5-8 to TRBJ1-1, with a weak D call TRBD1 (6 bases). The CDR3 extends over 15 amino acids. V lost 7 bases, J lost 5 bases, and 21 bases lay in between. CDR1 SGHTS and CDR2 YDEGEE come from the germline V gene. CDR3 amino acids: CASHLGAGPRTEAFF. The CDR3 DNA follows: TGTGCCAGCCACTTGGGGGCCGGCCCCAGGACTGAAGCTTTCTTT.

The rearrangement links TRBV5-8 to TRBJ2-5; no reliable D call. The ends were cut back, 0 bases at V and 3 bases at J, with 9 bases in the middle. Germline V gene lookup returns CDR1 SGHTS and CDR2 YDEGEE. The CDR3 runs to 14 residues. This chain's CDR3 is CASSLAQAKETQYF. Written as DNA, the CDR3 is TGTGCCAGCAGCTTGGCGCAGGCAAAAGAGACCCAGTACTTC.

V gene TRBV4-1 combines with J gene TRBJ1-3; D may be TRBD1 (5 bases). V lost 1 base to trimming and J lost 0 bases, with 13 bases between them. Germline CDR1 and CDR2: MGHRA and YSYEKL. The CDR3 is made up of 17 amino acids. CDR3 sequence (DNA): TGCGCCAGCAGCCAAGTAGACAGACATTACTCTGGAAACACCATATATTTT. Translating gives CASSQVDRHYSGNTIYF.

The chain carries TRBV10-3 and TRBJ2-5; TRBD2 agrees at 14 bases. Germline lookup yields CDR1 ENHRY and CDR2 SYGVKD. Germline trimming cut 6 bases from V and 5 bases from J; bases unmatched to any gene: 8. The CDR3 length is 16 residues. The CDR3 region has the DNA TGTGCCATCAGCGCGGGACTAGCGGGAGTAGATGAGACCCAGTACTTC. Residues: CAISAGLAGVDETQYF.

The CDR3 loop reads CASTQEGLAGGEQFF. The CDR3 coding sequence is TGTGCCAGCACACAAGAGGGACTAGCTGGGGGTGAGCAGTTCTTC. V is TRBV7-9 and J is TRBJ2-1; 9 bases agree with TRBD2. In germline, CDR1 is SEHNR, CDR2 FQNEAQ (reference sequence). CDR3 size: 15 residues. Losses at the gene ends were 7 bases for V and 9 bases for J; bases not matched to a gene: 13.

CDR3 in DNA: TGTGCCAGCAGCAGACAGGGCACAGATACGCAGTATTTT. It codes for CASSRQGTDTQYF. V is TRBV6-4 and J is TRBJ2-3; perhaps TRBD1 as D (6 bases). Trimming took 6 bases from V and 1 from J, leaving 8 bases between them. This CDR3 spans 13 amino acids. Germline loops: CDR1 MRHNA, CDR2 SNTAGT.